Below, 27 T cell receptor beta chains from the same sample are listed, as sequenced in a study of T cells in tumors after PD-1 blockade. This table comes from immunoSEQ multiplex PCR, and its TCRdb copy is limited to in-frame clones, with some not included. This table has roughly 48,000 clones, approximately 81% appearing once. The specimen comprised PBMCs, sampled before anti-PD-1 treatment. The receptors stem from a human donor with basal cell carcinoma.

This chain uses TRBV2 with TRBJ1-2; the match to TRBD1 covers 9 bases. The CDR3 runs 16 residues. V dropped 2 bases and J dropped 5; count of bases not matched to a gene: 9. Germline CDR1 SNHLY, CDR2 FYNNEI. The CDR3, as DNA: TGTGCCAGCAGTGAACCTCCGGGACAGGGTCAGTATGGCTACACCTTC. Translating gives CASSEPPGQGQYGYTF. Using reference TRBV2 and TRBJ1-2 for the parts outside the CDR3, the full variable domain is EPEVTQTPSHQVTQMGQEVILRCVPISNHLYFYWYRQILGQKVEFLVSFYNNEISEKSEIFDDQFSVERPDGSNFTLKIRSTKLEDSAMYFCASSEPPGQGQYGYTFGSGTRLTVV.

This chain uses TRBV19 with TRBJ2-7, with a weak D call TRBD1 (6 bases). The CDR3 is 16 residues long. Trimming stripped 5 bases from V and 3 bases from J, with 20 bases between. The germline gives CDR1 LNHDA, CDR2 SQIVND (reference sequence). For the CDR3, the DNA is TGTGCCAGTAGTCCCCGGCGGGTACTAGGGGGCTACGAGCAGTACTTC. It is translated as CASSPRRVLGGYEQYF.

The chain has TRBV19 and TRBJ2-3; D gene unclear. Germline assignment: CDR1 LNHDA and CDR2 SQIVND (reference sequence). The CDR3 is made up of 13 amino acids. Trimming left V 5 bases short and J 5 bases short, with 11 bases between. The CDR3 nucleotides read TGTGCCAGTAGTCCCCGCGAGATAGATACGCAGTATTTT. Translating gives CASSPREIDTQYF.

This sequence joins TRBV20-1 and TRBJ2-6; the match to TRBD2 covers 9 bases. Losses at the gene ends were 3 bases for V and 0 bases for J; bases not matched to a gene: 9. The CDR3 contains 18 residues. Germline V gives CDR1 DFQATT, CDR2 SNEGSKA (reference sequence). CDR3 region: CSASLLAAGGSGANVLTF. DNA of the CDR3: TGCAGTGCTAGTTTATTAGCAGCGGGGGGCTCTGGGGCCAACGTCCTGACTTTC.

This sequence joins TRBV12-3 or TRBV12-4 and TRBJ1-2; D ambiguous. V was shortened by 4 bases and J by 4 bases, with 7 bases between the two germline ends. This CDR3 spans 12 amino acids. This chain's CDR3 is CASSSGPYGYTF. The CDR3 DNA is TGTGCCAGCAGTTCCGGGCCCTATGGCTACACCTTC.

The chain recombines TRBV6-5 with TRBJ2-1; D remains ambiguous. Germline CDR1 and CDR2: MNHEY and SVGAGI. With 5 bases removed from V and 6 bases from J, the gap between germline ends came to 14 bases. The CDR3 totals 14 residues. For the CDR3, the DNA is TGTGCCAGCAGTAGGGCCGAGTGGGCCAATGAGCAGTTCTTC. Translated, it gives CASSRAEWANEQFF.

V and J are TRBV9 and TRBJ2-4; 11 positions agree with TRBD2. This CDR3 contains 18 residues. Germline CDR1 reads SGDLS; CDR2 reads YYNGEE. J lost 1 base, V lost 4 bases, and 10 bases had no gene match. The chain's CDR3 is CASSQGSGGAVAKNIQYF. In DNA, the CDR3 is TGTGCCAGCAGCCAGGGTAGCGGGGGGGCGGTTGCCAAAAACATTCAGTACTTC.

This clone was found a few times. Here the CDR3 DNA reads TGTGCCAGCAGAGGACTAGCGGGGGGCTCCTACAATGAGCAGTTCTTC. Protein: CASRGLAGGSYNEQFF. The chain joins TRBV6-6 to TRBJ2-1; 14 bases agree with TRBD2. Looked up from germline, CDR1 is MNHNY and CDR2 is SVGAGI (reference sequence). CDR3 length: 16 amino acids. J lost 0 bases, V lost 6 bases, and 1 base had no gene match.

The rearrangement links TRBV6-4 to TRBJ1-1, with D unresolved. Trimming removed 4 bases from V and 0 bases from J, with 6 bases in between. The CDR3 extends over 13 amino acids. CDR1 and CDR2 (germline): MRHNA, SNTAGT. CDR3 sequence: CASSVEVNTEAFF. CDR3 sequence (DNA): TGTGCCAGCAGTGTAGAGGTGAACACTGAAGCTTTCTTT.

The chain joins TRBV4-2 to TRBJ2-1; 13 bases are shared with TRBD2. Trimming took 1 base from V and 5 from J; bases not matched to a gene: 5. Germline V gene lookup returns CDR1 LGHNA and CDR2 YNFKEQ. The CDR3 is made up of 17 amino acids. CDR3 bases: TGTGCCAGCAGCCAAGTGGGACTAGCGGGGTGGGACAATGAGCAGTTCTTC. Amino acid sequence: CASSQVGLAGWDNEQFF.

V and J are TRBV18 and TRBJ1-3; D gene uncertain. Trimming cost V 3 bases and J 0 bases, with 12 bases left between them. Germline V lookup: CDR1 KGHSH, CDR2 LQKENI. The CDR3 totals 16 residues. CDR3 DNA sequence: TGTGCCAGCTCACCCGGCCAGGCGATCTCTGGAAACACCATATATTTT. This codes for CASSPGQAISGNTIYF.

This clone was picked up one time. The J gene is TRBJ2-7, the V gene TRBV25-1, with D possibly being TRBD1 (6 bases). Trimming removed 3 bases at V and 5 bases at J, with 17 bases between. The CDR3 has 15 amino acids. Germline V gene data show CDR1 as MGHDK and CDR2 as SYGVNS. The CDR3, as DNA: TGTGCCAGCAGTGACAAGGCAGGGGAGTCCCACGAGCAGTACTTC. The encoded protein is CASSDKAGESHEQYF.

The chain carries TRBV24-1 and TRBJ1-2; D is undetermined. Trimming cost V 2 bases and J 4 bases, with 13 bases left between them. Germline CDR1 is KGHDR and CDR2 is SFDVKD. The CDR3 is made up of 15 amino acids. CDR3 amino acids: CATSDSTRVSYGYTF. CDR3 nucleotide sequence: TGTGCCACCAGTGATTCCACTCGGGTGAGCTATGGCTACACCTTC.

This chain uses TRBV25-1 with TRBJ1-1; D not certain. CDR3 length equals 13 residues. V was trimmed by 3 bases and J by 1 base, leaving 6 bases between them. Germline values: CDR1 MGHDK, CDR2 SYGVNS. The CDR3 coding sequence is TGTGCCAGCAGTGACTTTGCGAACACTGAAGCTTTCTTT. This encodes CASSDFANTEAFF.

In DNA, the CDR3 is TGTGCCAGCATCGGAAGGGAAGAGGTTTTTGCTAATGAAAAACTGTTTTTT. As protein: CASIGREEVFANEKLFF. V is TRBV28 and J is TRBJ1-4; no clear D gene. The CDR3 is 17 residues long. V dropped 7 bases and J dropped 3 bases, with 21 bases sitting between them. Germline V CDR1 and CDR2: MDHEN, SYDVKM.

This chain uses TRBV5-1 with TRBJ2-7; D may be TRBD1 (6 bases). V lost 0 bases and J 0 bases, leaving 7 bases between the germline ends. CDR1 and CDR2 (germline): SGHRS, YFSETQ. This CDR3 spans 14 amino acids. The chain's CDR3 is CASSLDRASYEQYF. The CDR3 DNA reads as TGCGCCAGCAGCTTGGACAGGGCCTCCTACGAGCAGTACTTC. Together with reference TRBV5-1 and TRBJ2-7, the CDR3 gives the full variable domain: KAGVTQTPRYLIKTRGQQVTLSCSPISGHRSVSWYQQTPGQGLQFLFEYFSETQRNKGNFPGRFSGRQFSNSRSEMNVSTLELGDSALYLCASSLDRASYEQYFGPGTRLTVT.

This clone turned up a few times. The chain joins TRBV11-1 to TRBJ1-2, with D unresolved. CDR1 and CDR2 (germline): SGHAT, FQDESV (reference sequence). The CDR3 totals 13 residues. V was clipped by 3 bases and J by 6 bases, with 11 bases between them. In DNA, the CDR3 is TGTGCCAGCAGCTTTCCCGATCTGAATGGCTACACCTTC. This encodes CASSFPDLNGYTF.

The rearrangement links TRBV5-1 to TRBJ1-3, with 9 bases aligning to TRBD1. V shed 4 bases and J 2 bases; nucleotides not matched to a gene: 7. Looked up from germline, CDR1 is SGHRS and CDR2 is YFSETQ. The CDR3 has 16 amino acids. CDR3 residues: CASSSGRTGAGNTIYF. The CDR3, as DNA: TGCGCCAGCAGCAGCGGACGGACAGGGGCTGGAAACACCATATATTTT. The variable domain in full, with the rest retrieved from reference TRBV5-1 and TRBJ1-3, is KAGVTQTPRYLIKTRGQQVTLSCSPISGHRSVSWYQQTPGQGLQFLFEYFSETQRNKGNFPGRFSGRQFSNSRSEMNVSTLELGDSALYLCASSSGRTGAGNTIYFGEGSWLTVV.

V gene TRBV12-3 or TRBV12-4 combines with J gene TRBJ1-1, with a tentative D call TRBD1 (5 bases). Deletions cut 7 bases from V and 0 bases from J, with 9 bases between. The CDR3 loop spans 13 amino acids. The CDR3 coding sequence is TGTGCCAGCACCAGAGGGGTGAACACTGAAGCTTTCTTT. Translated, it gives CASTRGVNTEAFF.

This chain connects TRBV4-1 to TRBJ2-7, with D perhaps TRBD2 (5 bases). V shed 2 bases and J shed 7 bases, with 15 bases lying between them. In germline, CDR1 is MGHRA, CDR2 YSYEKL. The CDR3 is made up of 14 amino acids. The CDR3 protein is CASSQSISVAEQYF. CDR3 bases: TGCGCCAGCAGCCAATCGATTAGCGTGGCGGAGCAGTACTTC.

The J gene is TRBJ1-3, the V gene TRBV19, with no clear D. This CDR3 has 15 residues. V was trimmed by 3 bases and J by 0 bases, leaving 9 bases between them. The germline gives CDR1 LNHDA, CDR2 SQIVND (reference sequence). In DNA, the CDR3 is TGTGCCAGTAGTATTAATGACTTCTCTGGAAACACCATATATTTT. Its protein product is CASSINDFSGNTIYF.

This clone occurred once. The chain employs TRBV23-1 and TRBJ1-5; D possibly corresponds to TRBD1 (6 bases). TRBV23-1 is an ORF; its function is uncertain. The CDR3 contains 16 residues. V lost 1 base to trimming and J lost 1 base, with 11 bases between them. The CDR3 is CASSQFRGQSNQPQHF. CDR3 in DNA: TGCGCCAGCAGTCAATTTAGGGGACAAAGCAATCAGCCCCAGCATTTT.

This clone was seen more than once but under ten times. The genes are TRBV6-5 and TRBJ2-7; the D is unclear. Deletions cut 7 bases from V and 6 bases from J, with 16 bases between. In germline, CDR1 is MNHEY, CDR2 SVGAGI. The CDR3 runs to 13 residues. The CDR3 DNA sequence: TGTGCCAGCATAAGTCCAGCTTCGGCCGAGCAGTACTTC. This translates into CASISPASAEQYF.

The chain has TRBV19 and TRBJ2-3; D is undetermined. The germline V and J ends were trimmed by 2 bases and 4 bases, with 4 bases remaining between them. The CDR3 is 12 residues long. The germline gives CDR1 LNHDA, CDR2 SQIVND (reference sequence). As DNA, the CDR3 is TGTGCCAGTAGTATAATCGCAGATACGCAGTATTTT. Residues: CASSIIADTQYF.

The V and J genes are TRBV7-2 and TRBJ1-6, with D uncertain. Germline CDR1 SGHTA, CDR2 FQGNSA. The CDR3 loop spans 17 amino acids. Trimming stripped 5 bases from V and 3 bases from J, with 17 bases between. CDR3 in DNA: TGTGCCAGCAGCCCGAAGACCGAAGCCCGCTATAATTCACCCCTCCACTTT. Residues: CASSPKTEARYNSPLHF.

The rearrangement links TRBV5-1 to TRBJ2-5; 8 nucleotides agree with TRBD1. The CDR3 covers 15 residues. From germline, CDR1 is SGHRS and CDR2 YFSETQ. Germline trimming cut 1 base from V and 2 bases from J; bases unmatched to any gene: 4. The CDR3 region has the DNA TGCGCCAGCAGCTTGTACAGGGGGAATCAAGAGACCCAGTACTTC. Its protein is CASSLYRGNQETQYF.

The chain couples TRBV29-1 to TRBJ1-1, with 9 bases lining up with TRBD1. Unmatched junction bases numbered 9, after V lost 0 bases and J lost 4 bases. Germline assignment: CDR1 SQVTM and CDR2 ANQGSEA. This CDR3 region has 16 residues. CDR3 sequence (DNA): TGCAGCGTTGAAGACCTTAGACAGGGGGAGAGCACTGAAGCTTTCTTT. This codes for CSVEDLRQGESTEAFF.